The clone carrying this T cell receptor (beta chain) was recorded many times. The antigen remains undetermined. The sample comes from a study of response to subunit inactivated influenza vaccine. MiXCR, run by TCRdb on the RT-PCR reads, gives a single entry per CDR3 protein. The table shows approximately 570,000 distinct CDR3 sequences, with under 9% occurring only once. Whole-study results and caveats: That few new T cells are recruited by each seasonal influenza vaccination was the authors' suggestion.

Germline-derived CDR1 and CDR2 are SGHRS and YFSETQ. This CDR3 comprises 15 residues. V shed 0 bases, J shed 8 bases, and the junction held 9 bases outside the gene matches. This receptor was identified in a man aged 45 to 75 who received an inactivated influenza vaccine. The chain couples TRBV5-1 to TRBJ1-1; TRBD1 matches 8 bases. Here the sequenced sample was PBMCs from blood, taken around 25 months after vaccination. The CDR3 loop reads CASSLASNTGGEAFF. DNA for the CDR3: TGCGCCAGCAGCTTGGCTTCGAACACAGGGGGAGAAGCTTTCTTT.